This T cell receptor (beta chain) originates from a study of shared clonotypes between healthy human individuals. Findings and limits, study-wide: What naive subsets generally showed was a larger estimated richness than memory subsets showed.

The count of this clone is one. What it binds is unknown. As processed by the authors: Sequence data from immunoSEQ were junction-only and lacked quality scores; consequently, filtering differed. This table comes from immunoSEQ multiplex PCR, and its TCRdb copy is limited to in-frame clones, with some not included. V and J calls and clone size are as listed in that table; D and trimming were resolved from the DNA. The data show some 2,100,000 clones, approximately 95% seen once. V dropped 1 base and J dropped 4 bases, with 10 bases sitting between them. The V gene's germline CDR1 is MGHRA and CDR2 YSYEKL. The CDR3 loop spans 15 amino acids.

What was sequenced was naive CD4+ T cells sorted from blood. Subset: CD45RA+ positively selected. This chain uses TRBV4-1 with TRBJ1-4; tentative D call: TRBD1 (5 bases). The clonotype comes from a man in his late teens or twenties in good health. DNA of the CDR3: TGCGCCAGCAGCCAAGGGGGGTCATTTAATGAAAAACTGTTTTTT. Translating gives CASSQGGSFNEKLFF.